The 32 T cell receptor beta chains given below trace back to one sample, sequenced in a study of blood T cells in healthy people across ages. Sample-barcoded 5' priming and a J-beta primer mix drove a second PCR of roughly 7 to 11 cycles. Each CDR3 protein is one row after TCRdb ran MiXCR on the 5' RACE reads. The sample contains approximately 810,000 distinct CDR3 sequences, more than 25% of which appear only once. Input material: blood. The source of these receptors is a woman over 75 in good health.

At least ten counts were recorded for this clonotype. This rearrangement joins TRBV3-1 to TRBJ2-5, with TRBD1 identical over 8 bases. Germline V lookup: CDR1 LGHDT, CDR2 YNNKEL (reference sequence). The CDR3 is 16 amino acids. V shed 1 base and J 2 bases; nucleotides not matched to a gene: 6. CDR3 residues: CASSQGWTGQQETQYF. Here the CDR3 DNA reads TGTGCCAGCAGCCAAGGCTGGACAGGGCAACAAGAGACCCAGTACTTC.

The V and J genes are TRBV20-1 and TRBJ2-7, with D perhaps assigned TRBD1 or TRBD2 (6 bases each). Judging by the DNA end, TRBJ2-4 fits better; the J call may be wrong. The CDR3 consists of 14 residues. The germline gives CDR1 DFQATT, CDR2 SNEGSKA (reference sequence). CDR3 bases: TGCAGTGCCCGAAAGGACCTGGGGGGCGGCATTCAGTACTTC. It encodes CSARKDLGGGIQYF.

To note about this clonotype: A much larger clone is a single base away; this may be a read error. J is TRBJ2-6 and V is TRBV28, with TRBD1 as a possible D gene (7 bases). The length of the CDR3 is 15 residues. CDR1 and CDR2 from the germline V gene are MDHEN and SYDVKM. CDR3 nucleotide sequence: TGTGCCAGCGCGGCAGGGGGTACGGGGGCCAACGTCCAGACTTTC. Its translation is CASAAGGTGANVQTF.

This clonotype was detected many times. J is TRBJ2-5 and V is TRBV30; D unclear. The CDR3 spans 15 residues. V was cut by 0 bases and J by 2 bases, with 13 bases left in between. Looked up from germline, CDR1 is GTSNPN and CDR2 is SVGIG (reference sequence). The CDR3: CAWSVLWLNQETQYF. CDR3 DNA sequence: TGTGCCTGGAGTGTACTATGGCTAAATCAAGAGACCCAGTACTTC.

Comment on this clonotype: A much bigger clone sits one base away, suggesting this may be a read error. The chain has TRBV3-1 and TRBJ1-1; D not resolved. Germline V gives CDR1 LGHDT, CDR2 YNNKEL (reference sequence). V shed 5 bases and J shed 0 bases, with 7 bases lying between them. CDR3 size: 13 residues. CDR3 region: CASSMTLNTEAFF. The CDR3 DNA sequence: TGTGCCAGCAGCATGACCCTGAACACTGAAGCTTTCTTT.

The gene calls are TRBV5-4 and TRBJ2-3; weak D call: TRBD2 (7 bases). The germline V and J ends were trimmed by 10 bases and 2 bases, with 20 bases remaining between them. Germline V gives CDR1 SGHNT, CDR2 YYREEE (reference sequence). The CDR3 length is 15 residues. The CDR3 protein is CACTGSGTYTDTQYF. Written as DNA, the CDR3 is TGTGCCTGTACCGGGAGCGGGACATACACAGATACGCAGTATTTT.

V usage is TRBV12-3 or TRBV12-4 and J usage is TRBJ2-3; weak D call: TRBD1 (6 bases). V was shortened by 6 bases and J by 0 bases, with 19 bases between the two germline ends. The CDR3 length is 17 residues. CDR3 coding DNA: TGTGCCAGCAGGGCTAGGGGGAGAGAAATGAGCACAGATACGCAGTATTTT. This sequence encodes CASRARGREMSTDTQYF.

On this clonotype: Given a much more abundant clone one base away, this may be a read error. Since no conserved phenylalanine or tryptophan closes the CDR3, a read error is the likely cause. V usage is TRBV29-1 and J usage is TRBJ1-5; a weak D match, TRBD1 (5 bases). CDR3 length: 13 amino acids. The germline V gene encodes CDR1 SQVTM and CDR2 ANQGSEA. Trimming removed 7 bases from V and 7 bases from J, with 17 bases in between. The CDR3 sequence is CSALWGSEQPQHC. In DNA form, the CDR3 reads TGCAGCGCCCTGTGGGGGTCGGAGCAGCCCCAGCATTGT.

This clonotype was seen at least ten times. The chain uses TRBV7-2 and TRBJ2-3, with 9 nucleotides matching TRBD2. In germline, CDR1 is SGHTA, CDR2 FQGNSA. The CDR3 spans 14 residues. The junction had 4 bases not matched to a gene; V was cut back by 7 bases and J by 2 bases. The CDR3 loop reads CASKSGGHTDTQYF. Written as DNA, the CDR3 is TGTGCCAGCAAAAGCGGGGGGCACACAGATACGCAGTATTTT.

This clonotype was recorded a few times. The chain carries TRBV7-9 and TRBJ2-4, with 8 bases aligning to TRBD2. This CDR3 is 14 amino acids long. In germline, CDR1 is SEHNR, CDR2 FQNEAQ (reference sequence). The V segment lost 5 bases and the J segment 13 bases; nucleotides outside the gene matches: 13. This CDR3 reads CASSGSLRGGEQYF. The CDR3 DNA sequence: TGTGCCAGCAGCGGATCCCTTCGGGGGGGGGAGCAGTACTTC.

The table lists this clonotype with many counts. The chain couples TRBV20-1 to TRBJ2-1; perhaps TRBD2 as D (7 bases). Germline lookup yields CDR1 DFQATT and CDR2 SNEGSKA (reference sequence). Trimming cost V 4 bases and J 8 bases, with 21 bases left between them. The CDR3 sequence is 15 residues long. CDR3 DNA sequence: TGCAGTGCTACCCGCTTCGTAGGGGGGGCGGATGAGCAGTTCTTC. As protein: CSATRFVGGADEQFF.

This clonotype was recorded only once. The chain has TRBV6-5 and TRBJ2-4, with D uncertain. Germline V lookup: CDR1 MNHEY, CDR2 SVGAGI. CDR3 length: 15 amino acids. V was pared by 2 bases and J by 0 bases, with 8 bases between. CDR3 amino acids: CASSYRLLAKNIQYF. The DNA for the CDR3 is TGTGCCAGCAGTTACAGACTCCTAGCCAAAAACATTCAGTACTTC.

This chain connects TRBV20-1 to TRBJ1-4; D is unresolved. The CDR3 is 13 residues long. Deletions cut 1 base from V and 7 bases from J, with 10 bases between. The germline gives CDR1 DFQATT, CDR2 SNEGSKA (reference sequence). CDR3 sequence (DNA): TGCAGTGCTAGAGTACCGGGCCGTGAAAAACTGTTTTTT. Amino acid sequence: CSARVPGREKLFF.

This clonotype occurred a few times. The chain recombines TRBV7-9 with TRBJ2-7, with D maybe TRBD1 (7 bases). The CDR3 is 17 residues long. Trimming took off 5 bases at V and 7 bases at J, with 27 bases between the two ends. Germline lookup yields CDR1 SEHNR and CDR2 FQNEAQ (reference sequence). The CDR3, as DNA: TGTGCCAGCAGCCGAGGGACAGCTACGGGACTGAAGAATGAGCAGTACTTC. This codes for CASSRGTATGLKNEQYF.

This clonotype was seen repeatedly, ten times or more. This chain uses TRBV7-9 with TRBJ1-6; 7 bases line up with TRBD1. Per germline, CDR1 SEHNR and CDR2 FQNEAQ (reference sequence). The CDR3 runs 13 residues. The V and J ends lost 5 bases and 10 bases, in that order; junction bases with no gene match: 5. CDR3 coding DNA: TGTGCCAGCAGCCTGACAGGGTTGTCACCCCTCCACTTT. This codes for CASSLTGLSPLHF.

This sequence joins TRBV4-3 and TRBJ2-1, with TRBD1 as a possible D gene (6 bases). The germline V gene has CDR1 LGHNA and CDR2 YSLEER. The CDR3 extends over 13 amino acids. The V end lost 0 bases, the J end lost 8 bases, and 8 bases lay between the germline ends. The chain's CDR3 is CASSQDEGDEQFF. The CDR3 DNA is TGCGCCAGCAGCCAAGACGAGGGGGATGAGCAGTTCTTC.

This clonotype has a handful of counts. The chain employs TRBV27 and TRBJ1-6; 10 positions match TRBD1. Germline lookup yields CDR1 MNHEY and CDR2 SMNVEV (reference sequence). The CDR3 consists of 15 residues. V was pared by 5 bases and J by 7 bases, with 5 bases of the junction left unmatched. The CDR3, as DNA: TGTGCCAGCAGTCCCTGGACAGGGGGAAATTCACCCCTCCACTTT. The encoded protein is CASSPWTGGNSPLHF.

This clonotype was seen many times. This sequence joins TRBV14 and TRBJ2-3; D gene unclear. The V end lost 3 bases, the J end lost 2 bases, and 9 bases lay between the germline ends. From germline, CDR1 is SGHDN and CDR2 FVKESK. This CDR3 has 14 residues. CDR3 loop: CASSQGGPTDTQYF. The CDR3 DNA follows: TGTGCCAGCAGCCAGGGCGGACCCACAGATACGCAGTATTTT.

The table lists this clonotype with a few counts. This may come from a read error, since a much larger clone is one base off. The chain recombines TRBV6-5 with TRBJ2-1, with TRBD2 matching over 7 bases. The CDR3 spans 12 residues. CDR1 MNHEY and CDR2 SVGAGI come from the germline V gene. Trimming cost V 6 bases and J 6 bases; bases outside gene matches: 2. The CDR3 here is CASRGRGNEQFF. CDR3 sequence (DNA): TGTGCCAGCAGAGGGAGGGGCAATGAGCAGTTCTTC.

This clonotype was counted a few times. The chain has TRBV20-1 and TRBJ2-4, with TRBD1 matching over 10 bases. Unmatched junction bases numbered 23, after V lost 5 bases and J lost 13 bases. The CDR3 spans 17 residues. Germline V gene data show CDR1 as DFQATT and CDR2 as SNEGSKA (reference sequence). This chain's CDR3 is CSAGLQNGTGVTSVQYF. The CDR3 DNA is TGCAGTGCTGGACTCCAAAATGGGACAGGGGTGACTAGTGTGCAGTACTTC.

The gene calls are TRBV12-3 or TRBV12-4 and TRBJ2-5; TRBD2 agrees at 16 bases. The CDR3 length is 17 residues. The J segment lost 11 bases and the V segment lost 1 base, leaving 10 bases of the junction unmatched. The chain's CDR3 is CASSLGGLAGGYYGQYF. The CDR3, as DNA: TGTGCCAGCAGTTTAGGGGGACTAGCGGGAGGGTATTACGGGCAGTACTTC.

This clonotype was observed a few times. The rearrangement links TRBV6-5 to TRBJ1-1; no firm D call. Germline lookup yields CDR1 MNHEY and CDR2 SVGAGI. Deletions cut 5 bases from V and 1 base from J, with 14 bases between. CDR3 size: 15 residues. The DNA of the CDR3 is TGTGCCAGCAGTGGTCGCTGGGATAGGAACACTGAAGCTTTCTTT. The encoded protein is CASSGRWDRNTEAFF.

To note about this clonotype: This may be a read error, as it is one base from a much larger clone. The chain joins TRBV10-2 to TRBJ2-7, with unresolved D. V lost 4 bases to trimming and J lost 5 bases, with 6 bases between them. Per the germline V gene, CDR1 is WSHSY and CDR2 is SAAADI. The CDR3 contains 11 residues. Here the CDR3 DNA reads TGCGCCAGCAGTGCCGCGGACGAGCAGTACTTC. It is translated as CASSAADEQYF.

This clonotype was detected many times. The J gene is TRBJ2-7, the V gene TRBV10-3; 8 nucleotides match TRBD2. J gave up 4 bases and V 3 bases, and 5 bases lay outside the gene matches. The germline V gene encodes CDR1 ENHRY and CDR2 SYGVKD. This CDR3 is built from 14 residues. The CDR3 reads CAISDLAGGYEQYF. The CDR3 nucleotides are TGTGCCATCAGTGACTTGGCGGGGGGATACGAGCAGTACTTC.

The chain's CDR3 is CASSHGQLNQPQHF. CDR3 nucleotide sequence: TGTGCCAGCAGCCACGGACAGCTCAATCAGCCCCAGCATTTT. The genes are TRBV28 and TRBJ1-5, with D maybe TRBD1 (6 bases). The germline V and J ends were trimmed by 6 bases and 3 bases, with 12 bases remaining between them. There are 14 residues in the CDR3. CDR1 and CDR2 (germline): MDHEN, SYDVKM.

V gene TRBV7-2 combines with J gene TRBJ2-4; 8 bases agree with TRBD1. Germline loops: CDR1 SGHTA, CDR2 FQGNSA. The CDR3 runs to 14 residues. V lost 5 bases, J lost 9 bases, and 9 bases stayed unmatched. The CDR3 loop reads CASSPRAGTGIQYF. The CDR3 bases are TGTGCCAGCAGCCCAAGGGCCGGGACAGGCATTCAGTACTTC.

V usage is TRBV20-1 and J usage is TRBJ2-2; a weak D match, TRBD1 (6 bases). This CDR3 is 14 amino acids long. V shed 1 base and J shed 5 bases, with 11 bases lying between them. Germline CDR1 and CDR2: DFQATT and SNEGSKA (reference sequence). For the CDR3, the DNA is TGCAGTGCTAGAGTTACAGGGCCAACCGGGGAGCTGTTTTTT. It codes for CSARVTGPTGELFF.

The chain carries TRBV20-1 and TRBJ1-5, with a tentative D call TRBD1 (5 bases). Looked up from germline, CDR1 is DFQATT and CDR2 is SNEGSKA (reference sequence). V lost 3 bases and J lost 2, with 11 bases in between. This CDR3 has 14 amino acids. Written as DNA, the CDR3 is TGCAGTGCTAGTTCAGGGATGGGCAATCAGCCCCAGCATTTT. This translates into CSASSGMGNQPQHF.

This clonotype was counted many times. The chain recombines TRBV20-1 with TRBJ2-3, with 11 bases that match TRBD1. There are 18 residues in the CDR3. J was trimmed by 6 bases and V by 1 base; bases with no gene match: 15. From germline, CDR1 is DFQATT and CDR2 SNEGSKA (reference sequence). The CDR3 here is CSARARLGQGAGQDTQYF. DNA for the CDR3: TGCAGTGCTAGAGCCCGTTTAGGACAGGGGGCTGGTCAGGATACGCAGTATTTT.

This clonotype came up many times. V and J are TRBV2 and TRBJ2-7, with a tentative D call TRBD1 (6 bases). Germline V gene lookup returns CDR1 SNHLY and CDR2 FYNNEI. This CDR3 has 16 residues. V dropped 6 bases and J dropped 2 bases, with 20 bases sitting between them. As DNA, the CDR3 is TGTGCCAGCAGCATTAACAGGGAATCGTCGGCCTACGAGCAGTACTTC. Protein product: CASSINRESSAYEQYF. Full variable domain (missing parts from reference TRBV2 and TRBJ2-7): EPEVTQTPSHQVTQMGQEVILRCVPISNHLYFYWYRQILGQKVEFLVSFYNNEISEKSEIFDDQFSVERPDGSNFTLKIRSTKLEDSAMYFCASSINRESSAYEQYFGPGTRLTVT.

Of note for this clonotype: It is likely a read error, because the conserved phenylalanine at the end of the CDR3 is missing. The chain employs TRBV5-5 and TRBJ2-5; D is uncertain. This CDR3 comprises 16 residues. The germline CDR1 and CDR2 sequences are SGHKS and YYEKEE (reference sequence). Between the trimmed V and J ends, which lost 4 bases and 0 bases, there was a span of 16 bases. The CDR3 DNA reads TGTGCCAGCAGCGTTAGTTCTGCCTCGAACCAAGAGACCCAGTACTGC. Translation: CASSVSSASNQETQYC.

With regard to this clonotype: A much larger clone differs from this one at a single base, so this may be a read error. The rearrangement links TRBV7-2 to TRBJ2-5, with 7 positions matching TRBD2. Germline CDR1 SGHTA, CDR2 FQGNSA. The trim removed 5 bases at V and 11 bases at J, leaving 17 bases unmatched. The CDR3 loop spans 15 amino acids. Here the CDR3 DNA reads TGTGCCAGCAGCGCCTTCGCTAGCGGTTACAATGAGCAGTACTTC. Its protein product is CASSAFASGYNEQYF.